Reported below is one TCR beta chain. What it binds is unknown. This may be a read error: a much more frequent sequence differs by one nucleotide. The data belong to a study of Graves' ophthalmopathy and Graves' hyperthyroidism. This CDR3 region has 13 residues. Germline assignment: CDR1 SGHDN and CDR2 FVKESK. Study-level points and caveats: Blood was where most expanded thyroid clonotypes above 0.001 frequency also turned up.

The authors amplified TCR beta CDR3 regions from RNA transcripts. Second-round multiplex PCR followed a first-round RT-PCR using HTBI primers. TCRdb reprocessed the multiplex PCR reads via MiXCR and lists one record per CDR3 protein. The sample lists hundreds of thousands of distinct CDR3 sequences; more than 20% were seen once. The chain joins TRBV14 to TRBJ1-5; D is undetermined. Sequencing was performed on peripheral blood. The clonotype comes from a woman in her late teens or twenties with stable Graves' hyperthyroidism. DNA for the CDR3: TGTGCCAGCAGCCAAGGAGCAGGTCAGCCCCAGCAGTTT. Translating gives CASSQGAGQPQQF.